The following is a T cell receptor beta chain sequence with its context. What this receptor recognizes is not known. A far larger clone is off by one base, so a read error is likely. The time point label for this specimen denotes: after trial treatment. Explained via the paper, the treatment or condition label denotes: LDRT plus nivolumab, ipilimumab, low-dose cyclophosphamide and aspirin (RACIN trial). Donors were enrolled in RACIN, a single-arm phase I dose-escalation trial in which nivolumab, ipilimumab, aspirin, low-dose cyclophosphamide and low-dose radiotherapy were combined. To be eligible, a patient needed to have an advanced solid tumor that was TIL-negative. This specimen belongs to a study of low-dose radiotherapy and immunotherapy resistance in tumors (dated by TCRdb to about 2022). About the study as a whole: In Cohort 1, 0.5 Gy per fraction was delivered every 2 weeks, and a total PTV dose of 6.5 Gy was prescribed. Aspirin 300 mg was taken orally once daily by patients for four cycles, starting on cycle 1 day 1. Cohort 2 received 1 Gy per fraction every two weeks, with a total of 13 Gy over 26 weeks. Cyclophosphamide 200 mg/m2 was given intravenously every two weeks, one day before each radiation and immunotherapy administration. Eight patients were included in the translational analysis: three from the first dose cohort and the first five from the second dose cohort. Trial participants were not randomized into treatment groups. Nivolumab and ipilimumab were both given intravenously, with nivolumab at a 240 mg flat dose every two weeks and ipilimumab at 1 mg/kg every six weeks.

A distance of 19 bases separates the germline ends of V and J, which lose 0 bases and 7 bases respectively. CDR1 and CDR2 (LGHNA, YSLEER) derive from the germline V gene. The CDR3 measures 16 amino acids from cysteine to phenylalanine. The CDR3 DNA has 48 bases and is translated from base 1. The sequencer was an Illumina HiSeq 2500. To make first-strand cDNA, Superscript III was used along with a set of TRAV- and TRBV-specific primers so that both the TCRalpha and TCRbeta chains were covered. TCRs were amplified with Phusion for around 18 PCR cycles, with a constant-region primer paired with the adapter attached to the V primers. Isolated mRNA was amplified with the MessageAmp II aRNA Amplification Kit, using a roughly 15-hour in vitro transcription at 37°C. The Dynabeads mRNA DIRECT Purification Kit was used to isolate the mRNA for TCR sequencing. Indexed Illumina adapters were added in a second Phusion PCR of 20 to 30 cycles, after which AMPure XP beads were used to purify the products. For the original study's pipeline: Custom Perl scripts were used to pool TCR sequences that encoded the same protein, to remove out-of-frame sequences, and to calculate the abundance of each clonotype. Any TCR sequence backed by just one read was left out of the analysis. Repertoire metrics included Shannon entropy, Gini index, clonality, richness, and frequency of TCRs shared between repertoires. TCRdb trimmed public reads at Q25 via fastp, called clones via MiXCR and kept in-frame beta chains. Merged by CDR3 protein, the rows form single entries marked with the most common genes and DNA. For this entry, the V and J calls and clone size follow TCRdb and not the study's own pipeline. The table for this sample lists under 90,000 distinct CDR3 sequences; under 20% of them were counted only once. Over 1.2% of the sample is taken by the ten largest.

The TCR was taken from a male donor with prostate cancer. The chain is encoded by TRBV4-3 joined to TRBJ2-7; the D gene is perhaps TRBD2, on 5 matching bases. The sample in question was PBMCs, obtained after low-dose radiotherapy plus immunotherapy. The CDR3 in this case is CASSQDSLVSINEQYF. In nucleotide form, the sequence is TGCGCCAGCAGCCAAGACTCACTAGTCTCTATCAATGAGCAGTACTTC.